Listed below are T cell receptor beta chains from one sample, sequenced in a study of blood T cell repertoires in COVID-19. Assay: immunoSEQ multiplex PCR; the TCRdb copy retains only in-frame clones and omits some. The data show roughly 200,000 clones, 85% to 90% seen once. The sequenced material came from peripheral blood. The receptor source for this set is a woman between 50 and 59 years old with COVID-19, enrolled during active disease. The CDR3 runs from the conserved cysteine through the conserved F or W. A D gene is named only where the DNA matches it firmly.

J: TRBJ1-2; D: TRBD1; V: TRBV7-8; CDR3: CASSFLDRVGYTF
J: TRBJ1-2; D: TRBD1; V: TRBV3-1/TRBV3-2; CDR3: CASSPQGAGGYTF
J: TRBJ2-6; D: TRBD1; V: TRBV5-8; CDR3: CASSWDRGANVLTF
J: TRBJ2-7; D: NA; V: TRBV6-2/TRBV6-3; CDR3: CASSRGSYEQYF
J: TRBJ1-1; D: NA; V: TRBV28; CDR3: CASTRPGEAFF
J: TRBJ2-3; D: NA; V: TRBV14; CDR3: CASSPEGPSTDTQYF
J: TRBJ2-1; D: TRBD1; V: TRBV29-1; CDR3: CSGQKTGSYNEQFF
J: TRBJ1-2; D: NA; V: TRBV24-1; CDR3: CATSVGSGFGYTF
J: TRBJ1-2; D: NA; V: TRBV15; CDR3: CATREHLRDYGYTF
J: TRBJ1-2; D: TRBD1; V: TRBV27; CDR3: CASRGTGAYGYTF
J: TRBJ2-1; D: TRBD1; V: TRBV5-6; CDR3: CASSLVRDRSSYNEQFF
J: TRBJ2-7; D: NA; V: TRBV5-4; CDR3: CASGPGVWGDEQYF
J: TRBJ1-1; D: NA; V: TRBV5-4; CDR3: CASSFMNTEAFF
J: TRBJ2-1; D: TRBD2; V: TRBV11-2; CDR3: CASSLLGGGYNEQFF
J: TRBJ2-1; D: NA; V: TRBV11-3; CDR3: CASSLVGRTYNEQFF
J: TRBJ1-2; D: NA; V: TRBV7-8; CDR3: CASGRPGSNYGYTF
J: TRBJ1-2; D: TRBD1; V: TRBV7-9; CDR3: CASSFSDRVGYGYTF
J: TRBJ2-1; D: NA; V: TRBV6-1; CDR3: CASSEQVGSSYNEQFF